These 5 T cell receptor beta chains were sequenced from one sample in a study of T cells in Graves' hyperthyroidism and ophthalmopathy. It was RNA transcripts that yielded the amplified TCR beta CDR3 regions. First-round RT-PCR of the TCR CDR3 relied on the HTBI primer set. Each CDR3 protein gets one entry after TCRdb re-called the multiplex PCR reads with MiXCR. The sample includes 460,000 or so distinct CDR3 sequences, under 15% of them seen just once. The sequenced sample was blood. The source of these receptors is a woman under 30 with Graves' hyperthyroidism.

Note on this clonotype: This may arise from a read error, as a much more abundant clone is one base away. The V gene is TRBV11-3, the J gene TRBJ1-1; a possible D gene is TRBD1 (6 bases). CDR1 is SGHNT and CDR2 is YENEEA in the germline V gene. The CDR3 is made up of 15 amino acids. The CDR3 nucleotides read TGTGTCAGCAGCAAGGGAGGGGGGATGAACACTGAAGCTTTCTTT. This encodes CVSSKGGGMNTEAFF. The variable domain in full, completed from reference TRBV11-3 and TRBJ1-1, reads EAGVVQSPRYKIIEKKQPVAFWCNPISGHNTLYWYLQNLGQGPELLIRYENEEAVDDSQLPKDRFSAERLKGVDSTLKIQPAELGDSAVYLCVSSKGGGMNTEAFFGQGTRLTVV.

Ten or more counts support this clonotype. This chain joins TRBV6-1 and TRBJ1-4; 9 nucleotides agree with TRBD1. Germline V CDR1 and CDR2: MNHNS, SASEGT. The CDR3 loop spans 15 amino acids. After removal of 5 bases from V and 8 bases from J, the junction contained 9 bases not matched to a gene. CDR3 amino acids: CASSYRGTGNEKLFF. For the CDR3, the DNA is TGTGCCAGCAGTTACCGAGGGACAGGGAACGAAAAACTGTTTTTT.

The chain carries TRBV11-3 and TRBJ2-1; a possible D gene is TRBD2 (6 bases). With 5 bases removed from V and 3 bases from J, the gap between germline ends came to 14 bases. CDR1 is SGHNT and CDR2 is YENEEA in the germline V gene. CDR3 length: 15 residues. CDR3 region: CASSVARDFYNEQFF. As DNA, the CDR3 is TGTGCCAGCAGCGTTGCTAGGGACTTCTACAATGAGCAGTTCTTC.

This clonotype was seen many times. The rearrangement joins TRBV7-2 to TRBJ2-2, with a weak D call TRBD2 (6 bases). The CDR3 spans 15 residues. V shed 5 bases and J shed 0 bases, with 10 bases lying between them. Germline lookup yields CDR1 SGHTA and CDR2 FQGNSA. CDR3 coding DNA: TGTGCCAGCAGCCGCGGGATGTCGAACACCGGGGAGCTGTTTTTT. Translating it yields CASSRGMSNTGELFF.

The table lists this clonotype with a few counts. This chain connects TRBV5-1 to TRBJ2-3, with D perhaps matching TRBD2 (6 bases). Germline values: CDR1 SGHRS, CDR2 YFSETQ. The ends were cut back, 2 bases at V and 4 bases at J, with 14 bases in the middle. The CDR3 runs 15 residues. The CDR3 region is CASSFRGRRADTQYF. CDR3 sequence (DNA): TGCGCCAGCAGCTTTCGGGGACGGAGGGCAGATACGCAGTATTTT.